This T cell receptor beta chain derives from a study of shared clonotypes between healthy human individuals. Study results and caveats: Among the subsets, naive ones generally showed larger estimated richness than memory ones.

Profiling relied on immunoSEQ multiplex PCR, and the TCRdb table lists in-frame clones only, not all of them. In the table there are some 1,100,000 clones, 78% of which are singletons. This clone showed up just once. Its antigen is unknown. Trimming removed 0 bases from V and 13 bases from J; junction bases left unmatched: 6. This CDR3 region has 12 residues. This sequence was found in a man aged 18 to 30 in good health. Some clones in this sample may be carry-over from other donors' samples. The gene calls are TRBV23-1 and TRBJ2-7; 7 nucleotides agree with TRBD2. TRBV23-1 is recorded as an ORF, its role being uncertain. The sequenced material came from memory CD4+ T cells from PBMCs. The subset is: CD45RA-negative fraction. CDR3 in amino acids: CASSQSPRTSYF. Here the CDR3 DNA reads TGCGCCAGCAGTCAATCCCCTCGGACTAGTTACTTC.